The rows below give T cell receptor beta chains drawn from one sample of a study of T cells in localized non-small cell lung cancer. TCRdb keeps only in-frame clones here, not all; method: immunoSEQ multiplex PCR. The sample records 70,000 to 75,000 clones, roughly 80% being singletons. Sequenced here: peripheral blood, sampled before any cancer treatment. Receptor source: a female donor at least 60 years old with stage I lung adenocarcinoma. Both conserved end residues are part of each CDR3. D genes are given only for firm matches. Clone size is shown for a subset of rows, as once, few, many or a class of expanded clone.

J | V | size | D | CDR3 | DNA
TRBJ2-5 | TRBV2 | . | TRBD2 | CASNPLAGWETQYF | TGTGCCAGCAACCCCCTAGCGGGGTGGGAGACCCAGTACTTC
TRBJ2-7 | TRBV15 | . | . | CATSRAGPSYEQYF | TGTGCCACCAGCAGAGCGGGGCCCTCCTACGAGCAGTACTTC
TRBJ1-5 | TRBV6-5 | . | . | CASSVTGSNQPQHF | TGTGCCAGCAGTGTGACAGGAAGCAATCAGCCCCAGCATTTT
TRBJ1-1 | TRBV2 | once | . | CASTGPGNTEAFF | TGTGCCAGCACAGGCCCGGGGAACACTGAAGCTTTCTTT
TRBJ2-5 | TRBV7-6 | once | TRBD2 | CASSLVGGRYQETQYF | TGTGCCAGCAGCTTAGTCGGCGGGAGGTACCAAGAGACCCAGTACTTC
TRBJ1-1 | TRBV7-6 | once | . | CASSLGGDYTEAFF | TGTGCCAGCAGCTTAGGGGGGGACTACACTGAAGCTTTCTTT
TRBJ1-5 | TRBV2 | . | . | CASGLGNQPQHF | TGTGCCAGCGGGCTGGGCAATCAGCCCCAGCATTTT
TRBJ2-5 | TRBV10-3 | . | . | CAISESDVGASSGETQYF | TGTGCCATCAGTGAGTCGGACGTGGGAGCCTCGAGTGGGGAGACCCAGTACTTC
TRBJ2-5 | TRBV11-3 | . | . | CASSLRGRGRQETQYF | TGTGCCAGCAGCTTAAGGGGGAGGGGGCGGCAAGAGACCCAGTACTTC
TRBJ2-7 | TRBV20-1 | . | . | CSARQSSEQYF | TGCAGTGCTAGACAGTCTAGCGAGCAGTACTTC
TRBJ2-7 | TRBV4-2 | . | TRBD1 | CASSQVVGQGYEQYF | TGTGCCAGCAGCCAAGTAGTGGGACAGGGATACGAGCAGTACTTC
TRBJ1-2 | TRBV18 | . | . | CASSPLSHGLDGYTF | TGTGCCAGCTCACCACTAAGTCACGGGCTGGATGGCTACACCTTC
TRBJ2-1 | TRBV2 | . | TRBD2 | CASSETSGPYNEQFF | TGTGCCAGCAGCGAAACTAGCGGCCCCTACAATGAGCAGTTCTTC
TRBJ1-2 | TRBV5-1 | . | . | CASSSTPGRRIYGYTF | TGCGCCAGCAGCTCAACTCCGGGACGGCGGATCTATGGCTACACCTTC
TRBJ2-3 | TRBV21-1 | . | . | CASSCSERQADTQYF | TGTGCCAGCAGCTGCTCAGAACGGCAAGCAGATACGCAGTATTTT
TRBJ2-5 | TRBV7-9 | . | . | CASSLDLRGYQETQYF | TGTGCCAGCAGCTTAGATTTACGGGGGTACCAAGAGACCCAGTACTTC
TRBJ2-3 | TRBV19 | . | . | CASSFSRVRDTQYF | TGTGCCAGTAGTTTCTCCAGGGTCAGAGATACGCAGTATTTT
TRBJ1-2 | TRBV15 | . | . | CATSRGTYGYTF | TGTGCCACCAGCAGAGGCACGTATGGCTACACCTTC
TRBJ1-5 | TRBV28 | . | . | CASSFGGGSNQPQHF | TGTGCCAGCAGTTTCGGGGGCGGAAGCAATCAGCCCCAGCATTTT
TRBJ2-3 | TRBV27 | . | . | CASRLSLSTDTQYF | TGTGCCAGCAGACTTAGCCTTAGCACAGATACGCAGTATTTT
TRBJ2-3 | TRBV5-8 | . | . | CASSLTRNTDTQYF | TGTGCCAGCAGCTTGACCAGAAACACAGATACGCAGTATTTT
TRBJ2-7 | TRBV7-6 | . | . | CASSLDETYEQYF | TGTGCCAGCAGCTTGGACGAAACCTACGAGCAGTACTTC
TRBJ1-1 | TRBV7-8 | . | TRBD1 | CASSLRDRGRTEAFF | TGTGCCAGCAGCCTAAGGGACAGGGGGCGGACTGAAGCTTTCTTT
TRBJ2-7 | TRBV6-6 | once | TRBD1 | CASSRGQVSYEQYF | TGTGCCAGCAGCCGAGGACAGGTTTCGTACGAGCAGTACTTC
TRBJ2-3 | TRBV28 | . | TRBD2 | CASSFRGLAGGVTDTQYF | TGTGCCAGCAGTTTTCGGGGACTAGCGGGAGGGGTCACAGATACGCAGTATTTT
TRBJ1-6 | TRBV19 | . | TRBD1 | CASSRRDSYNSPLHF | TGTGCCAGTAGTAGACGGGACAGTTATAATTCACCCCTCCACTTT
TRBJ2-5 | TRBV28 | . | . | CASSRGQETQYF | TGTGCCAGCAGCCGGGGTCAAGAGACCCAGTACTTC
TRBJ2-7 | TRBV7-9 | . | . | CASRAGESYEQYF | TGTGCCAGCAGGGCAGGGGAATCCTACGAGCAGTACTTC
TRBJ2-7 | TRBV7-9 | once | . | CASSFDGTYEQYF | TGTGCCAGCAGCTTTGACGGGACCTACGAGCAGTACTTC
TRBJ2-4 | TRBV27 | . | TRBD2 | CASSLSGLAGGPVAKNIQYF | TGTGCCAGCAGTTTATCTGGGCTAGCGGGGGGCCCCGTGGCCAAAAACATTCAGTACTTC
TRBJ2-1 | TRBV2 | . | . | CASSAWTGYNEQFF | TGTGCCAGCAGTGCCTGGACCGGCTACAATGAGCAGTTCTTC
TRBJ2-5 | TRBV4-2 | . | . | CASSQEYQETQYF | TGTGCCAGCAGCCAAGAGTACCAAGAGACCCAGTACTTC
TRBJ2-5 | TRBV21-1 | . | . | CASSNKASGGVEETQYF | TGTGCCAGCAGCAATAAGGCTAGCGGGGGGGTAGAAGAGACCCAGTACTTC
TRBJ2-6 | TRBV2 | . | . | CASSEFGVGANVLTF | TGTGCCAGCAGTGAATTTGGGGTAGGGGCCAACGTCCTGACTTTC
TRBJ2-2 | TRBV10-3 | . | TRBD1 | CAISVGTGDTGELFF | TGTGCCATCAGTGTTGGGACAGGGGACACCGGGGAGCTGTTTTTT
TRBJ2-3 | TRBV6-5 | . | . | CASSTGLRTDTQYF | TGTGCCAGCAGTACGGGACTGCGCACAGATACGCAGTATTTT
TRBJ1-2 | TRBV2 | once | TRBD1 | CASSEQGAVSNYGYTF | TGTGCCAGCAGCGAACAGGGGGCTGTCTCTAACTATGGCTACACCTTC
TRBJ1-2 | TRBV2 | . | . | CASGREARDGYTF | TGTGCCAGCGGACGAGAAGCCAGGGATGGCTACACCTTC
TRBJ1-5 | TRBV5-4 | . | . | CASSLDAGRNNQPQHF | TGTGCCAGCAGCTTGGATGCGGGGAGGAACAATCAGCCCCAGCATTTT
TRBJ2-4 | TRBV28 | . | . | CASSQPDYPKNIQYF | TGTGCCAGCAGTCAGCCGGACTACCCCAAAAACATTCAGTACTTC
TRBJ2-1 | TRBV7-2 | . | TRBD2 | CASSTGLAGYNEQFF | TGTGCCAGCAGCACTGGACTAGCGGGCTACAATGAGCAGTTCTTC
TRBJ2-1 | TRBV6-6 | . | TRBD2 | CASTPRQGGRANEQFF | TGTGCCAGCACTCCAAGACAGGGCGGGAGGGCAAATGAGCAGTTCTTC
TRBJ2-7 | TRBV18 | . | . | CASSPRGRAQYEQYF | TGTGCCAGCTCACCTCGGGGTAGGGCACAATACGAGCAGTACTTC
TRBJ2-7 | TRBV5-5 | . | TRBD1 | CASSPLGQGFYEQYF | TGTGCCAGCAGCCCGTTGGGACAGGGGTTCTACGAGCAGTACTTC
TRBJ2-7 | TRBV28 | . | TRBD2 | CASSFDKRLAGNEQYF | TGTGCCAGCAGTTTTGATAAAAGACTAGCGGGAAACGAGCAGTACTTC
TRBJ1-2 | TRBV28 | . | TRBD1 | CASRDGQANYGYTF | TGTGCCAGCAGGGATGGACAGGCTAACTATGGCTACACCTTC
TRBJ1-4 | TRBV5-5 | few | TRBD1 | CASSLVPGQPNEKLFF | TGTGCCAGCAGCTTGGTCCCGGGACAGCCTAATGAAAAACTGTTTTTT
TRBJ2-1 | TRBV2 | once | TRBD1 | CASKPGQGHYNEQFF | TGTGCCAGCAAACCAGGACAGGGACACTACAATGAGCAGTTCTTC
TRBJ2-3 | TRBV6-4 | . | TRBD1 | CASSDWDRGLPDTQYF | TGTGCCAGCAGTGACTGGGACAGGGGGCTGCCAGATACGCAGTATTTT
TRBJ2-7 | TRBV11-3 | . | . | CASSFPWGNEQYF | TGTGCCAGCAGCTTCCCGTGGGGGAATGAGCAGTACTTC
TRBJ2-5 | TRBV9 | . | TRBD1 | CASSVDRGETQYF | TGTGCCAGCAGCGTCGACAGGGGAGAGACCCAGTACTTC
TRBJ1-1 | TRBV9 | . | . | CASRDIAGAREAFF | TGTGCCAGCAGGGATATTGCGGGGGCGCGGGAAGCTTTCTTT
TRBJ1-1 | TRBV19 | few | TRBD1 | CASGQALNTEAFF | TGTGCCAGCGGACAGGCCTTGAACACTGAAGCTTTCTTT
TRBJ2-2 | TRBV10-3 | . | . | CAISPSPNTGELFF | TGTGCCATCAGTCCTAGCCCTAACACCGGGGAGCTGTTTTTT